This T cell receptor (beta chain) was found in a study of blood T cell repertoires in COVID-19. At the level of the study: Samples representing acute and convalescent COVID-19 were sourced from the United States, Italy and Spain. PBMCs, B-cell-depleted T cells, or T cells were the source of the cDNA or gDNA that made up the material.

Assay used: immunoSEQ multiplex PCR; TCRdb lists only in-frame clones, some missing. The sample shows fewer than 200,000 clones, 84% of them seen only once. The source of this sequence is a man aged 40-49 years who had recovered from COVID-19. Input material: peripheral blood.

In nucleotides, the CDR3 is TGTGCCAGTAGTCCTACAGGTTACGAGCAGTACTTC. Its protein product is CASSPTGYEQYF. This chain joins TRBV19 and TRBJ2-7; TRBD1 might be the D (5 bases). CDR1 is LNHDA, CDR2 SQIVND, per germline (reference sequence). The V end lost 5 bases, the J end lost 4 bases, and 9 bases lay between the germline ends. There are 12 residues in the CDR3.